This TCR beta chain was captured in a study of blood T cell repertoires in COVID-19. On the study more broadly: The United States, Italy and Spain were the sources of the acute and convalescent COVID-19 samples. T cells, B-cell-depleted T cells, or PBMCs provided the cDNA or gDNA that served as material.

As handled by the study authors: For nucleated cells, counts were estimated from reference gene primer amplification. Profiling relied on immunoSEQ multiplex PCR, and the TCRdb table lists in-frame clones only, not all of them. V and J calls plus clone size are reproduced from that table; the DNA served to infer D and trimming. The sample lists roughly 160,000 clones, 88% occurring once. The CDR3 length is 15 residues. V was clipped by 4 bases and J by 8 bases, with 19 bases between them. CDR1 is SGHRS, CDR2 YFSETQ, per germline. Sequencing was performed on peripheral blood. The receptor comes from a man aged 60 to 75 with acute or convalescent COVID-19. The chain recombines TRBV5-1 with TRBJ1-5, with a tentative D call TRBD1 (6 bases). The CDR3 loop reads CASSPNGGAGKPQHF. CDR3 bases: TGCGCCAGCAGCCCTAACGGGGGGGCGGGAAAGCCCCAGCATTTT. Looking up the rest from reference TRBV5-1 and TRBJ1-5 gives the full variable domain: KAGVTQTPRYLIKTRGQQVTLSCSPISGHRSVSWYQQTPGQGLQFLFEYFSETQRNKGNFPGRFSGRQFSNSRSEMNVSTLELGDSALYLCASSPNGGAGKPQHFGDGTRLSIL.